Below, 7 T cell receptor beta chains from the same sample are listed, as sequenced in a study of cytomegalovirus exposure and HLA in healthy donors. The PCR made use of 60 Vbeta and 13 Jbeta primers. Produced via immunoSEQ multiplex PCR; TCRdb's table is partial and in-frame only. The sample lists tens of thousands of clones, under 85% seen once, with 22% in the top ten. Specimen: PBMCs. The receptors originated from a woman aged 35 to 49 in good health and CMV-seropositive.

CDR3 DNA: TGTGCCAGCAGCTCACTAGCGGACCTTGGGAATGAGCAGTTCTTC. Amino acids: CASSSLADLGNEQFF. The rearrangement uses TRBV5-8 and TRBJ2-1, with TRBD2 matching over 8 bases. J lost 7 bases, V lost 3 bases, and 9 bases had no gene match. The CDR3 has 15 residues. CDR1 and CDR2 from the germline V gene are SGHTS and YDEGEE.

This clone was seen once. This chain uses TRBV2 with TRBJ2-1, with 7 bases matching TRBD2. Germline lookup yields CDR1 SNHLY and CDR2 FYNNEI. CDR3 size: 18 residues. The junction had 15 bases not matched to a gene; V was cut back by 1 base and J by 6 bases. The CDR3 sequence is CASSEEGLWRGRTNEQFF. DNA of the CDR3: TGTGCCAGCAGTGAAGAGGGGCTTTGGCGGGGGAGAACCAATGAGCAGTTCTTC.

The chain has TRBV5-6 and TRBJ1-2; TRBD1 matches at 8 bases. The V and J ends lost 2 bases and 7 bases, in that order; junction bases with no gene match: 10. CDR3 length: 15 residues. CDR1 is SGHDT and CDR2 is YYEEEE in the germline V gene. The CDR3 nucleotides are TGTGCCAGCAGCTTTAGGCAGGGGGCTATTGCTGGCTACACCTTC. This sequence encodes CASSFRQGAIAGYTF. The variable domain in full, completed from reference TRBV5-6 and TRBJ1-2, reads DAGVTQSPTHLIKTRGQQVTLRCSPKSGHDTVSWYQQALGQGPQFIFQYYEEEERQRGNFPDRFSGHQFPNYSSELNVNALLLGDSALYLCASSFRQGAIAGYTFGSGTRLTVV.

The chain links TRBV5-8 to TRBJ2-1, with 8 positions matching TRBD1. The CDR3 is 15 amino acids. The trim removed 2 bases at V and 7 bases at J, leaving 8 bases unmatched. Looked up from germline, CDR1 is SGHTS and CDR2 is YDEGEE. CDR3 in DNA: TGTGCCAGCAGCTTTATGGGACAGGCACGTAATGAGCAGTTCTTC. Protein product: CASSFMGQARNEQFF.

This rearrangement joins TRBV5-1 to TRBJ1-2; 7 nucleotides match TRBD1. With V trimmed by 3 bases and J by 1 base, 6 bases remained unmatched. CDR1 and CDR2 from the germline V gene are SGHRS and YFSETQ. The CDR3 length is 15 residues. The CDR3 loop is CASSWDSNRNYGYTF. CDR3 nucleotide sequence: TGCGCCAGCAGCTGGGACAGCAACCGTAACTATGGCTACACCTTC.

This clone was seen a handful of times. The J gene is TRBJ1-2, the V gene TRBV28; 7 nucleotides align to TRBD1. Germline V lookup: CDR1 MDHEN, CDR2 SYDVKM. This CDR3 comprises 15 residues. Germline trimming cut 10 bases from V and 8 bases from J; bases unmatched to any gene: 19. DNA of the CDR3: TGTGCCACCACCCAGTTCCAGGGGGTGATGGAGGGCTACACCTTC. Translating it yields CATTQFQGVMEGYTF.

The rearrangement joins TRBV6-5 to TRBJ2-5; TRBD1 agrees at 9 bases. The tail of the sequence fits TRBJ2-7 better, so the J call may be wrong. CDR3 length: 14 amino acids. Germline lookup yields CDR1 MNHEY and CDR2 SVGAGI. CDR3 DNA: TGTGCCAGCAGCTCCGGGACAGGGTACTACGAGCAGTACTTC. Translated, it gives CASSSGTGYYEQYF.